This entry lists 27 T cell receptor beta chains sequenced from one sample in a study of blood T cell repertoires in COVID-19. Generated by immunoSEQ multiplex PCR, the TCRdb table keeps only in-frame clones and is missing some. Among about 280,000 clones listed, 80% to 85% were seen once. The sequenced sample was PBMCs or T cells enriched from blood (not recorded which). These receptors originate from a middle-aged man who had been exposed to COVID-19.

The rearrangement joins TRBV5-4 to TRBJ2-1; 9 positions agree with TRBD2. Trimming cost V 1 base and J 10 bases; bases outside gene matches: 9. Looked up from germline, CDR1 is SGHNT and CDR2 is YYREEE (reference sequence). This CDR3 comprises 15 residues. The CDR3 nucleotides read TGTGCCAGCAGCTTGTCCCCGGGACTAGCAAAGGAGCAGTTCTTC. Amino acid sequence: CASSLSPGLAKEQFF.

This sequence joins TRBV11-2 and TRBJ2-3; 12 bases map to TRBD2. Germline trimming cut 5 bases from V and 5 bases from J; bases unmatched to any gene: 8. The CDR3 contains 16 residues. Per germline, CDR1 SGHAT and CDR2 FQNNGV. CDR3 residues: CASSLRTSGNLDTQYF. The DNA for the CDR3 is TGTGCCAGCAGCCTACGGACTAGCGGGAATCTAGATACGCAGTATTTT. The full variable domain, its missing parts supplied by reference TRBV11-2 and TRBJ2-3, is EAGVAQSPRYKIIEKRQSVAFWCNPISGHATLYWYQQILGQGPKLLIQFQNNGVVDDSQLPKDRFSAERLKGVDSTLKIQPAKLEDSAVYLCASSLRTSGNLDTQYFGPGTRLTVL.

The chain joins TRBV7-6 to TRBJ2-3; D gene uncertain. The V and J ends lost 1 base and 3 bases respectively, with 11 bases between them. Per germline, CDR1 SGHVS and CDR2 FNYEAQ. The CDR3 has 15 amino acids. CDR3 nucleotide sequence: TGTGCCAGCAGCTTAGAGACTGAAACTACAGATACGCAGTATTTT. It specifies CASSLETETTDTQYF.

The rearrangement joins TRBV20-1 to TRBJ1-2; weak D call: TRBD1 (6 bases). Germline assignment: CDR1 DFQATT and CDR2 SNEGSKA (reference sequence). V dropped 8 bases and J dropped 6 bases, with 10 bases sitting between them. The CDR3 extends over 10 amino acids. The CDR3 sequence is CSTRTDGYTF. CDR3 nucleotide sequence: TGCAGTACAAGGACAGATGGCTACACCTTC.

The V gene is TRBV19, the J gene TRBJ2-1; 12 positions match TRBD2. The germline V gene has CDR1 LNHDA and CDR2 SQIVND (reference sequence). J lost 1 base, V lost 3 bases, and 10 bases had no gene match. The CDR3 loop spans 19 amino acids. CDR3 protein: CASSMGSLAGGKSYNEQFF. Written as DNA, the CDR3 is TGTGCCAGTAGTATGGGGTCCCTAGCGGGAGGGAAATCCTACAATGAGCAGTTCTTC.

CDR3 DNA sequence: TGTGCCAGCAGCCTGGGAACAGGCCGCTCCTACGAGCAGTACTTC. Translating gives CASSLGTGRSYEQYF. The J gene is TRBJ2-7, the V gene TRBV7-6; D is perhaps TRBD1 (5 bases). The CDR3 length is 15 residues. V was cut by 5 bases and J by 0 bases, with 14 bases left in between. CDR1 SGHVS and CDR2 FNYEAQ come from the germline V gene. The full variable domain, with the rest looked up from reference TRBV7-6 and TRBJ2-7, is GAGVSQSPRYKVTKRGQDVALRCDPISGHVSLYWYRQALGQGPEFLTYFNYEAQQDKSGLPNDRFSAERPEGSISTLTIQRTEQRDSAMYRCASSLGTGRSYEQYFGPGTRLTVT.

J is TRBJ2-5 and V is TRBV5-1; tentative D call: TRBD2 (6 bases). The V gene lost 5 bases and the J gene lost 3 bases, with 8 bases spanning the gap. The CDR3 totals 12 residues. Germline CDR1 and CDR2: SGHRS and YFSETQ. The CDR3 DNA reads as TGCGCCAGCAGGAGGGAGGAAGAGACCCAGTACTTC. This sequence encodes CASRREEETQYF.

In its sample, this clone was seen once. The CDR3 loop reads CASSSRVLEPQHF. The CDR3 region has the DNA TGTGCCAGCAGCAGCAGGGTTCTTGAGCCCCAGCATTTT. V and J are TRBV12-3 or TRBV12-4 and TRBJ1-5; D may be TRBD1 (5 bases). The CDR3 runs 13 residues. Trimming removed 6 bases at V and 8 bases at J, with 14 bases between.

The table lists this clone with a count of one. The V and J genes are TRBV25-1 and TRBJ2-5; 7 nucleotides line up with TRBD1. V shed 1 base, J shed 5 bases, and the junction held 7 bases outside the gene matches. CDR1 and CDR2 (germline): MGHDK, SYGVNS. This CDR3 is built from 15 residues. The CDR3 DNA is TGTGCCAGCAGTGAATTGGGTAGGGGGCAGGAGACCCAGTACTTC. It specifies CASSELGRGQETQYF.

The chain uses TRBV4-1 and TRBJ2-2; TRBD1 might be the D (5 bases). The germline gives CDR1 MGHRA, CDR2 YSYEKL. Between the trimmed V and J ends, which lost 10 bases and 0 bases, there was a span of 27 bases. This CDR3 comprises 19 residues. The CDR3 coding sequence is TGCGCCACCCGAAAAGCCCTTGGGGTAAGGACAACGAACACCGGGGAGCTGTTTTTT. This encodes CATRKALGVRTTNTGELFF.

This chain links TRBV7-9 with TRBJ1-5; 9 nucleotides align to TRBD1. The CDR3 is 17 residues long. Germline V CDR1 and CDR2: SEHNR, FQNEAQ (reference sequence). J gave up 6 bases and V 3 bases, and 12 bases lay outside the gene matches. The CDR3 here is CASSFVSGQGVVQPQHF. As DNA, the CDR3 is TGTGCCAGCAGCTTTGTCTCGGGACAGGGTGTTGTTCAGCCCCAGCATTTT.

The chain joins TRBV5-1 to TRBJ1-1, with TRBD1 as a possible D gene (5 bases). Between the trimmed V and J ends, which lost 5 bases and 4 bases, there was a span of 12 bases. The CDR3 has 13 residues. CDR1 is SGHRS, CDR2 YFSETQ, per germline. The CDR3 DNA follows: TGCGCCAGCAGTACAGGTCAGGCCACTGAAGCTTTCTTT. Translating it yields CASSTGQATEAFF.

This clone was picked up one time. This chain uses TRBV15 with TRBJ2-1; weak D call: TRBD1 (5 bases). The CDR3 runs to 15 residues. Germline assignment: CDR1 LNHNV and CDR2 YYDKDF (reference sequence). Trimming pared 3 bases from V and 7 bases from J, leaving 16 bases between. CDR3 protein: CATSRTRDSGNEQFF. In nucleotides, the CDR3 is TGTGCCACCAGCAGGACTCGTGATTCAGGGAATGAGCAGTTCTTC.

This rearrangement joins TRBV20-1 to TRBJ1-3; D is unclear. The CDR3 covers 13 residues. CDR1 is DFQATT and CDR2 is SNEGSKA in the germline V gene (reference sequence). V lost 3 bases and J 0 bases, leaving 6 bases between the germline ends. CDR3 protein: CSASYTSGNTIYF. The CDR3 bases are TGCAGTGCTAGTTACACCTCTGGAAACACCATATATTTT.

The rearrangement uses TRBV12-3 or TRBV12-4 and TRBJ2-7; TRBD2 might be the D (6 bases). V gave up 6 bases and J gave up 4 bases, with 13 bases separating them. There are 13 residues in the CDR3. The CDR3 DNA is TGTGCCAGCAGGAACCGCGGGACTTACGAGCAGTACTTC. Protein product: CASRNRGTYEQYF.

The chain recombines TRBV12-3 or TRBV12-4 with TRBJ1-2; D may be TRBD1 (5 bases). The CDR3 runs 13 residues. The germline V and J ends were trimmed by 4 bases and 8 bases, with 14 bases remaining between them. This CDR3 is CASSSGGRGGYTF. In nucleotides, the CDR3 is TGTGCCAGCAGTTCCGGGGGGAGAGGGGGCTACACCTTC.

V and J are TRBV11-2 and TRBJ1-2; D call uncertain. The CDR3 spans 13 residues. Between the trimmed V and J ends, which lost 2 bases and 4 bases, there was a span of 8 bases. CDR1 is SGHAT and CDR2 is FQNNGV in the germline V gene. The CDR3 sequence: CASSLLGPYGYTF. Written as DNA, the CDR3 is TGTGCCAGCAGCTTACTTGGGCCCTATGGCTACACCTTC.

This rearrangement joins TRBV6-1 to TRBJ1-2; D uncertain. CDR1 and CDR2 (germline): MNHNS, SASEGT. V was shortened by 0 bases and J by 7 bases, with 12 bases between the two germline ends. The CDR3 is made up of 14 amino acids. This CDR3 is CASSEARAVRGYTF. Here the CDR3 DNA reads TGTGCCAGCAGTGAAGCGAGGGCAGTTCGTGGCTACACCTTC.

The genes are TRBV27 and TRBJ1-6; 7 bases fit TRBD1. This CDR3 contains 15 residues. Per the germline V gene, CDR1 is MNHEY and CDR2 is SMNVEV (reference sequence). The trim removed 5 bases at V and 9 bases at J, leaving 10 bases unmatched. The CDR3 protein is CASSPDRVGGSPLHF. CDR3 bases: TGTGCCAGCAGTCCCGACAGGGTGGGAGGTTCACCCCTCCACTTT.

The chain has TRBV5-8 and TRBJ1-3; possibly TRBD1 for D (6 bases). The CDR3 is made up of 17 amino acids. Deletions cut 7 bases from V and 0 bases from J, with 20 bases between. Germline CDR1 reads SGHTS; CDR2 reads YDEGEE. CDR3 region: CASDGGGPISSGNTIYF. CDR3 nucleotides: TGTGCCAGCGATGGGGGGGGGCCAATATCCTCTGGAAACACCATATATTTT.

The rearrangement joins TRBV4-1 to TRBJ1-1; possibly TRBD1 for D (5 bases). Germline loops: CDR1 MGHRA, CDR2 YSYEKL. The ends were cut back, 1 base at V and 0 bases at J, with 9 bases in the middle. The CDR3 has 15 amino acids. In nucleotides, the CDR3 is TGCGCCAGCAGCCAAGCCCCAGGGATGAACACTGAAGCTTTCTTT. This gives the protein CASSQAPGMNTEAFF.

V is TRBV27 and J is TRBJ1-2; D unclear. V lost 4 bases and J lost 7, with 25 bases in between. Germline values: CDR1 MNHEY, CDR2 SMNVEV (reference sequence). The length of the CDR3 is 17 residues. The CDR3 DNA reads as TGTGCCAGCAGTTCGAGTGTTGATTCGTACTCGGTCCTTGGCTACACCTTC. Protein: CASSSSVDSYSVLGYTF.

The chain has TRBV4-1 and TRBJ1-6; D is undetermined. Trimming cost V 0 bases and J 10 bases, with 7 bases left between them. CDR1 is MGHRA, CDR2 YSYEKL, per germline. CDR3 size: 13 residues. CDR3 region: CASSQDSESPLHF. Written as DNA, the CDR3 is TGCGCCAGCAGCCAAGATTCAGAATCACCCCTCCACTTT.

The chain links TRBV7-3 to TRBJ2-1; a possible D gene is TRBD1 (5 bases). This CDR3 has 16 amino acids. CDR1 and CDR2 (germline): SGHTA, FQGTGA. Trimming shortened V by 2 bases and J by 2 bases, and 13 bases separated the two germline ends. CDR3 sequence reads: CASSLLGRLTYNEQFF. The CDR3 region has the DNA TGTGCCAGCAGCTTATTGGGGCGCCTGACCTACAATGAGCAGTTCTTC.

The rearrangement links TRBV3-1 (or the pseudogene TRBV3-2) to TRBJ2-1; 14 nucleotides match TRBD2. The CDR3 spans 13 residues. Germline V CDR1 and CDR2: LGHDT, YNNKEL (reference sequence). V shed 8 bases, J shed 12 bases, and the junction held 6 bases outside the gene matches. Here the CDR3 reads CASRGTSGRPQFF. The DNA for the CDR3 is TGTGCCAGCCGGGGGACTAGCGGGAGACCGCAGTTCTTC.

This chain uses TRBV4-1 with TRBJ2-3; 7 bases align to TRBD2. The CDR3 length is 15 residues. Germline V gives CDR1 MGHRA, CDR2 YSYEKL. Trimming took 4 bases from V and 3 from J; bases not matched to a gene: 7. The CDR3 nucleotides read TGCGCCAGCAGCCGGGAGGGCGGGAGTACAGATACGCAGTATTTT. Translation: CASSREGGSTDTQYF.

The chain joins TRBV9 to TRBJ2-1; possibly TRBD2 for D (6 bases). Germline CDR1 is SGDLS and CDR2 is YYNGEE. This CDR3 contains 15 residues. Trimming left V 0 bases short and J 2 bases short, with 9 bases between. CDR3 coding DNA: TGTGCCAGCAGCGTAGATGCGGGGACCTACAATGAGCAGTTCTTC. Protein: CASSVDAGTYNEQFF.